Sequencing of this T cell receptor (beta chain) was carried out in a study of blood T cells in healthy people across ages. For the second PCR, which ran for about 6 to 12 cycles, a sample-barcoded 5' primer and a J-beta primer mix were used. TCRdb analysed the 5' RACE reads with MiXCR anew, one entry per CDR3 protein. Seen here are roughly 2 million distinct CDR3 sequences, 40% to 55% observed once, and the top ten hold 2.1%. Germline lookup yields CDR1 LGHNA and CDR2 YSLEER. The CDR3 totals 14 residues. V was shortened by 0 bases and J by 1 base, with 5 bases between the two germline ends. Sequencing used blood. The receptor was derived from a woman between 40 and 55 years old in good health. The chain joins TRBV4-3 to TRBJ2-3; no clear D. The CDR3 loop is CASSQESGTDTQYF. The CDR3 DNA follows: TGCGCCAGCAGCCAAGAATCAGGCACAGATACGCAGTATTTT.